Listed here is a single TCR beta chain. The antigen remains unidentified. Germline V gives CDR1 SGHTA, CDR2 FQGNSA. This CDR3 is 13 amino acids long. Trimming removed 1 base from V and 14 bases from J; junction bases left unmatched: 10. This sample stems from a study of early T cells in non-severe SARS-CoV-2 infection. Study information: The authors sequenced bulk RNA from unsorted whole blood, leaving chains unpaired. Study-level points and caveats: Sequences matched to VDJdb favored anti-spike CD8 responses, while private and CD4 specificities were missed.

Individual cDNA molecules received unique molecular identifiers during library preparation. Via MiXCR, TCRdb re-called the 5' RACE reads, giving one row per CDR3 protein. The data hold tens of thousands of distinct CDR3 sequences, with roughly 5% observed a single time. This receptor was taken from an adult who was a healthcare worker with PCR-confirmed SARS-CoV-2 infection or an uninfected control (not recorded which). Material for sequencing was whole blood. This chain uses TRBV7-2 with TRBJ2-5; 7 bases line up with TRBD2. As DNA, the CDR3 is TGTGCCAGCAGCTTAGGGCAATTGGGCGGGGGTTACTTC. Encoded protein: CASSLGQLGGGYF. Based on the CDR3 plus reference TRBV7-2 and TRBJ2-5, the full variable domain is GAGVSQSPSNKVTEKGKDVELRCDPISGHTALYWYRQSLGQGLEFLIYFQGNSAPDKSGLPSDRFSAERTGGSVSTLTIQRTQQEDSAVYLCASSLGQLGGGYFGPGTRLLVL.